This T cell receptor beta chain was captured in a study of control samples from healthy donors and cancer patients. The germline V gene encodes CDR1 SNHLY and CDR2 FYNNEI. The V and J ends lost 10 bases and 8 bases, in that order; junction bases with no gene match: 14. The CDR3 has 14 amino acids. Using immunoSEQ multiplex PCR, the repertoire was profiled, and TCRdb retains in-frame clones only, with some absent. The sample includes 150,000 or so clones, 93% seen only once; the top ten take roughly 5.7%. This TCR derives from a man aged 18 to 30 in good health. The gene calls are TRBV2 and TRBJ1-2, with TRBD1 matching over 9 bases. Material for sequencing was blood. The CDR3 sequence: CAINPTDRGRGYTF. CDR3 DNA: TGTGCCATCAATCCGACGGACAGGGGCCGGGGCTACACCTTC.